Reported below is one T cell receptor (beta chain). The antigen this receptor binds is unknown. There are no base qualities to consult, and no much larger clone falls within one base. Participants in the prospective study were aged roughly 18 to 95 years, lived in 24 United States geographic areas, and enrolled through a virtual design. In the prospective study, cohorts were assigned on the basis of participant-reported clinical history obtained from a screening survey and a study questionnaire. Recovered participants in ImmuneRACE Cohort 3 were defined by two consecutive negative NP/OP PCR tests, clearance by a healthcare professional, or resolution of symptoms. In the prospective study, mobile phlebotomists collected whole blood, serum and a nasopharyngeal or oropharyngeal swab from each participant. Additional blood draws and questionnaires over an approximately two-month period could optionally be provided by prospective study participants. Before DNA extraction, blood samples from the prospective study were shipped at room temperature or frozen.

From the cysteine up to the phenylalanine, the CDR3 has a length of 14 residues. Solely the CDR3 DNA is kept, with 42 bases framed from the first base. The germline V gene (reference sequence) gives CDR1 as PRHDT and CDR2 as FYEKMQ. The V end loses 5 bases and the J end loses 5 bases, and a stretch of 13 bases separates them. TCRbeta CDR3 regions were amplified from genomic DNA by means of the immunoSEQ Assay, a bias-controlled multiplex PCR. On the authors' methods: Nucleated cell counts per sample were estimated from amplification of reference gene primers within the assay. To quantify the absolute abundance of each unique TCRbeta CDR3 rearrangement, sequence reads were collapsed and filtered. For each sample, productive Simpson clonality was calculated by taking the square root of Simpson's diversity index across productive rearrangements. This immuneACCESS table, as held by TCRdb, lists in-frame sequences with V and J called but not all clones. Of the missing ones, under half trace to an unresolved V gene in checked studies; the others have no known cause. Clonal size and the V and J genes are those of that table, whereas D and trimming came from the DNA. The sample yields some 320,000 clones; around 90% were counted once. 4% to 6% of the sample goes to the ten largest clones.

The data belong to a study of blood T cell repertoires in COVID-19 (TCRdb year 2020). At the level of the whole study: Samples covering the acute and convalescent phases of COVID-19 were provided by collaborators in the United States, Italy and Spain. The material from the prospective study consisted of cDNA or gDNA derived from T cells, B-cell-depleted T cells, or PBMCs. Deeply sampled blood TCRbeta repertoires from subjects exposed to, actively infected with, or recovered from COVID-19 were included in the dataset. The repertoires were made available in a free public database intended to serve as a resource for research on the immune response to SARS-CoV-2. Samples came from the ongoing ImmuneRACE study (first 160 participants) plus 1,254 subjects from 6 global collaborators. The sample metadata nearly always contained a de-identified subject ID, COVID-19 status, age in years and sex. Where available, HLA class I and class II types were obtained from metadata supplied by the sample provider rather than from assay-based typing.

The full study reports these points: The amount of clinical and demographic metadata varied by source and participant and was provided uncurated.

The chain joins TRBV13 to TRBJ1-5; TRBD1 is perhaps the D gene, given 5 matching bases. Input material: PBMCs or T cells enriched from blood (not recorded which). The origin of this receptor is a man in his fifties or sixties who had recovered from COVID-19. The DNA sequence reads TGTGCCAGCAGCCCCCCAGGGTGGGATCAGCCCCAGCATTTT. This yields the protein CASSPPGWDQPQHF. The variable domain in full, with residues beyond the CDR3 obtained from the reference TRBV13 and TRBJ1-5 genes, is AAGVIQSPRHLIKEKRETATLKCYPIPRHDTVYWYQQGPGQDPQFLISFYEKMQSDKGSIPDRFSAQQFSDYHSELNMSSLELGDSALYFCASSPPGWDQPQHFGDGTRLSIL.